These T cell receptor beta chains were read from a single sample in a study of cytomegalovirus exposure and HLA in healthy donors. Clones were sequenced by immunoSEQ multiplex PCR, and TCRdb holds only the in-frame ones, with some missing. The sample contains roughly 150,000 clones, 88% of which appear only once. Sequencing used PBMCs. The receptors originated from a man younger than 30 in good health and CMV-seronegative. Both conserved end residues are part of each CDR3. D genes are given only for firm matches. The size field is filled for only some rows; it gives once, few, many or a size class.

TRBJ1-2	.	TRBV7-2	.	15	TGTGCCAGCAGCCCCTCAGCCAATTGGCCTAGGGGCTACACCTTC	CASSPSANWPRGYTF
TRBJ1-5	TRBD1	TRBV4-2	.	16	TGTGCCAGCAGCCAAGAGTTTGGGCAGGGGGATCAGCCCCAGCATTTT	CASSQEFGQGDQPQHF
TRBJ2-7	.	TRBV6-1	.	14	TGTGCCAGCACTTCGTCAGGCCCCTCCTACGAGCAGTACTTC	CASTSSGPSYEQYF
TRBJ2-3	TRBD1	TRBV6-1	.	15	TGTGCCAGCAGTGTCCGGGACAGGGGGGCAGATACGCAGTATTTT	CASSVRDRGADTQYF
TRBJ2-7	.	TRBV4-1	.	16	TGCGCCAGCAGCCAAGAGGGGGTCAGGGGCCCCTACGAGCAGTACTTC	CASSQEGVRGPYEQYF
TRBJ2-1	TRBD2	TRBV27	once	15	TGTGCCAGCAGTTTAGGACTAGCGGGGTACCTTGAGCAGTTCTTC	CASSLGLAGYLEQFF
TRBJ1-3	.	TRBV6-1	.	14	TGTGCCAGCGGCCGGAGATACTCTGGAAACACCATATATTTT	CASGRRYSGNTIYF
TRBJ2-6	.	TRBV12-5	.	16	TGTGCTAGTGGTTTGGGGGCGGGATCTGGGGCCAACGTCCTGACTTTC	CASGLGAGSGANVLTF
TRBJ2-3	TRBD2	TRBV15	.	18	TGTGCCACCAGCAGAGACCGACTAGCGGGAACTAGCACAGATACGCAGTATTTT	CATSRDRLAGTSTDTQYF
TRBJ2-1	TRBD2	TRBV4-1	.	16	TGCGCCAGCAGCCAAGTAGCGGGGAGCTCCTACAATGAGCAGTTCTTC	CASSQVAGSSYNEQFF
TRBJ1-2	.	TRBV11-2	.	16	TGTGCCAGCAGCGGCGATTTAGGGGGAGGGCGCTATGGCTACACCTTC	CASSGDLGGGRYGYTF
TRBJ2-4	TRBD1	TRBV6-1	.	15	TGTGCCAGCAGTGAGGCATCGGGACAGGGTAACATTCAGTACTTC	CASSEASGQGNIQYF
TRBJ1-3	TRBD1	TRBV5-1	.	18	TGCGCCAGCAGCTTGGGAACCACAGGGGGCGCAGTTGGAAACACCATATATTTT	CASSLGTTGGAVGNTIYF
TRBJ2-2	TRBD1	TRBV5-1	.	16	TGCGCCAGCAGCTTCTTCGACAGGGGGCGCGCCGGGGAGCTGTTTTTT	CASSFFDRGRAGELFF
TRBJ1-1	TRBD1	TRBV29-1	.	17	TGCAGCGCTACAACAAAACCGGGACAGGGGGCAGGTATTGAAGCTTTCTTT	CSATTKPGQGAGIEAFF
TRBJ1-6	.	TRBV4-1	.	17	TGCGCCAGCAGCCAAGTAGGTCAGGCTACTTATAATTCACCCCTCCACTTT	CASSQVGQATYNSPLHF
TRBJ1-1	TRBD1	TRBV29-1	once	14	TGCAGCGTTGAACAGGGGGCCATGAACACTGAAGCTTTCTTT	CSVEQGAMNTEAFF
TRBJ2-2	.	TRBV7-2	.	12	TGTGCCAGCAGCTTCAGGGACGGGGAGCTGTTTTTT	CASSFRDGELFF
TRBJ1-1	.	TRBV4-3	.	15	TGCGCCAGCAGCCAAGGAGAGGGATTGAACACTGAAGCTTTCTTT	CASSQGEGLNTEAFF
TRBJ2-6	.	TRBV4-3	.	20	TGCGCCAGCAGCCAAGACGGGACGGGGGGCGGCCTTGCTGGGGCCAACGTCCTGACTTTC	CASSQDGTGGGLAGANVLTF
TRBJ2-7	.	TRBV27	once	14	TGTGCCAGCAGTTTATTTGTCAGGTCCGACGAGCAGTACTTC	CASSLFVRSDEQYF
TRBJ2-7	TRBD1	TRBV6-1	once	14	TGTGCCATCTTCGACAGGGGGGGCTCCTACGAGCAGTACTTC	CAIFDRGGSYEQYF
TRBJ2-5	.	TRBV5-1	.	14	TGCGCCAGCAGCCGGGGGACCACCCAAGAGACCCAGTACTTC	CASSRGTTQETQYF
TRBJ1-5	.	TRBV6-1	.	13	TGTGCCAGCAGTGACGGGGAGCTTCTGCCCCAGCATTTT	CASSDGELLPQHF
TRBJ1-2	TRBD1	TRBV9	.	12	TGTGCCAGCAGCGCCACCGGGACAGGGGAAACCTTC	CASSATGTGETF
TRBJ2-1	TRBD2	TRBV5-1	.	16	TGCGCCAGCAGCTTGGGGACTAGCGGGGGGTTAACCCGGGGGTTCTTC	CASSLGTSGGLTRGFF
TRBJ1-6	TRBD1	TRBV6-5	once	16	TGTGCCAGCAGTTTGGGACAGGGGGCGACTAATTCACCCCTCCACTTT	CASSLGQGATNSPLHF
TRBJ1-5	TRBD1	TRBV5-1	.	14	TGCGCCAGCAGCCCCGGGACAGGCAATCAGCCCCAGCATTTT	CASSPGTGNQPQHF
TRBJ2-7	.	TRBV5-8	.	12	TGTGCCAGCAGCTTTCATCAGGGGAATCAGTACTTC	CASSFHQGNQYF
TRBJ1-2	TRBD1	TRBV5-8	.	14	TGTGCCAGCAGCTTGGAACAGGGACAGTATGGCTACACCTTC	CASSLEQGQYGYTF
TRBJ1-1	.	TRBV19	few	10	TGTGCCAGTAAGGGGGCTGAAGCTTTCTTT	CASKGAEAFF
TRBJ1-5	TRBD1	TRBV29-1	.	17	TGCAGCGTTCAAGTGGGCCAGGGGGCTGGCAGCAATCAGCCCCAGCATTTT	CSVQVGQGAGSNQPQHF
TRBJ2-7	TRBD1	TRBV19	.	15	TGTGCCAGTAGTATAACAGGGGGATCTACCTACGAGCAGTACTTC	CASSITGGSTYEQYF
TRBJ1-2	TRBD1	TRBV29-1	.	14	TGCAGCGTGAGTCCCGGGACAGGGGGCTATGGCTACACCTTC	CSVSPGTGGYGYTF
TRBJ1-5	TRBD1	TRBV6-5	.	15	TGTGCCAGCAGGTCAGACAGGGGCACTAATCAGCCCCAGCATTTT	CASRSDRGTNQPQHF
TRBJ2-6	TRBD1	TRBV11-2	.	16	TGTGCCAGCAGCTTAGAAGGGGGCGCTGGGGCCAACGTCCTGACTTTC	CASSLEGGAGANVLTF
TRBJ2-5	.	TRBV2	once	15	TGTGCCAGCAGTGAAGAGGGGGGGGCGTCAGAGACCCAGTACTTC	CASSEEGGASETQYF
TRBJ2-5	.	TRBV2	.	12	TGTGCCAGCAGGCCGGACCAAGAGACCCAGTACTTC	CASRPDQETQYF
TRBJ1-3	.	TRBV7-8	.	15	TGTGCCAGCAGCTTACAACCAGACTCTGGAAACACCATATATTTT	CASSLQPDSGNTIYF
TRBJ2-2	TRBD1	TRBV5-6	.	16	TGTGCCAGCAGCCCGATCACGACAGGGTATACCGGGGAGCTGTTTTTT	CASSPITTGYTGELFF
TRBJ2-3	.	TRBV5-6	.	14	TGTGCCAGCAGCTTGTCTGGGGCCCCGGATACGCAGTATTTT	CASSLSGAPDTQYF
TRBJ1-5	TRBD1	TRBV4-1	.	19	TGCGCCAGCAGCCATCAACCTAATCCGGGACAGGGGGCGAATCAGCCCCAGCATTTT	CASSHQPNPGQGANQPQHF
TRBJ1-4	.	TRBV7-2	.	15	TGTGCCAGCAGCCCACAGAAGACAACTAATGAAAAACTGTTTTTT	CASSPQKTTNEKLFF
TRBJ2-7	.	TRBV28	.	14	TGTGCCAGCAGCGTGAAGCGGACCTCCTACGAGCAGTACTTC	CASSVKRTSYEQYF
TRBJ2-7	TRBD2	TRBV28	.	16	TGTGCCAGCAGTTTAATGACTAGCGCAGCCTCCTACGAGCAGTACTTC	CASSLMTSAASYEQYF